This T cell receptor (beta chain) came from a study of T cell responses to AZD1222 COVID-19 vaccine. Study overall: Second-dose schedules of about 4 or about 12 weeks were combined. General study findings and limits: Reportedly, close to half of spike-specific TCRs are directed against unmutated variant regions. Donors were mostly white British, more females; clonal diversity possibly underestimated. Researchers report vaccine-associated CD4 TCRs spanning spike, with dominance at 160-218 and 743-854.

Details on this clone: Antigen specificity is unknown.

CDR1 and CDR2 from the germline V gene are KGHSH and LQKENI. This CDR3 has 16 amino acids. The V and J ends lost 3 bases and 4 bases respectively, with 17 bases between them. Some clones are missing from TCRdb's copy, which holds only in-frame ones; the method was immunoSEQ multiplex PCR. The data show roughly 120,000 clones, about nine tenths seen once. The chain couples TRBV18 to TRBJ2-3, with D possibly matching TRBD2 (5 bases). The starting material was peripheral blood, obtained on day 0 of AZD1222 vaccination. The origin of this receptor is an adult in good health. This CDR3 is CASSPQQISGADTQYF. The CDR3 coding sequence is TGTGCCAGCTCACCCCAGCAGATTTCCGGGGCAGATACGCAGTATTTT.